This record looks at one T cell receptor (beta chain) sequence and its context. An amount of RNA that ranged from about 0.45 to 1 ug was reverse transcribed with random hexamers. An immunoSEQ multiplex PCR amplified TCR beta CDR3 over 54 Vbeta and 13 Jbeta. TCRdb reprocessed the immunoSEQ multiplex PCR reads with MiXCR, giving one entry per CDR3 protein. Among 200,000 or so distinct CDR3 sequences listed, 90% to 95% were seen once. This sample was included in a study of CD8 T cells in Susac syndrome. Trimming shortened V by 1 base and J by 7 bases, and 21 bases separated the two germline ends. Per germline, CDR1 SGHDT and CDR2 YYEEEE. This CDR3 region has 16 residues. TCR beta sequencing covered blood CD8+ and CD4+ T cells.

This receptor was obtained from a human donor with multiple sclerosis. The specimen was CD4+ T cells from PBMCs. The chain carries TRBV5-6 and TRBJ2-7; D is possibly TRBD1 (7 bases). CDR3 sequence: CASSLLRRQGGWEQYF. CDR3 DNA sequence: TGTGCCAGCAGCTTGCTTAGGAGACAGGGAGGTTGGGAGCAGTACTTC. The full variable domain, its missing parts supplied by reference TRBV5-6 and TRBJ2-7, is DAGVTQSPTHLIKTRGQQVTLRCSPKSGHDTVSWYQQALGQGPQFIFQYYEEEERQRGNFPDRFSGHQFPNYSSELNVNALLLGDSALYLCASSLLRRQGGWEQYFGPGTRLTVT.